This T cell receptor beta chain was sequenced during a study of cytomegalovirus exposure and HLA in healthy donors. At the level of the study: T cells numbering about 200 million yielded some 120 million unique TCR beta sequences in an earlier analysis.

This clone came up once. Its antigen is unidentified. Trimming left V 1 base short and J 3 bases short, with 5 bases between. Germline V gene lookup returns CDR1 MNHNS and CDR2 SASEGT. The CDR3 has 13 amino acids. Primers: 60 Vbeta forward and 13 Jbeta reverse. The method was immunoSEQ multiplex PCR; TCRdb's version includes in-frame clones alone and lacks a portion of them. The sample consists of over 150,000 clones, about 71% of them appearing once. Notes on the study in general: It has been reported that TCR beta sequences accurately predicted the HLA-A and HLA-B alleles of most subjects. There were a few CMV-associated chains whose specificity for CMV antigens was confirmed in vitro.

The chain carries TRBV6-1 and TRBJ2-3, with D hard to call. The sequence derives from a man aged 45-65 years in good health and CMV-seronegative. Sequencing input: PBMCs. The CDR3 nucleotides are TGTGCCAGCAGTGAAGTCCCTACAGATACGCAGTATTTT. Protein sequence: CASSEVPTDTQYF.